Shown below are 10 T cell receptor beta chains from a single sample sequenced in a study of cytomegalovirus exposure and HLA in healthy donors. Both 60 Vbeta primers and 13 Jbeta primers went into the PCR. Sequencing was performed with immunoSEQ multiplex PCR; in TCRdb, only in-frame clones are kept and a portion is missing. The sample has around 250,000 clones, roughly four fifths seen once. Input material: PBMCs. These receptors were collected from a woman aged 55-70 years in good health and CMV-seropositive.

The rearrangement joins TRBV6-6 to TRBJ1-1; 9 bases map to TRBD1. J gave up 5 bases and V 7 bases, and 5 bases lay outside the gene matches. CDR1 is MNHNY and CDR2 is SVGAGI in the germline V gene (reference sequence). This CDR3 contains 13 residues. The CDR3 DNA reads as TGTGCCAGCATCGGACAGGGGAGGACTGAAGCTTTCTTT. This encodes CASIGQGRTEAFF.

This clone came up a few times. CDR3 nucleotides: TGTGCCATCAGTGAACTGGAGATTAACTATGGCTACACCTTC. Protein sequence: CAISELEINYGYTF. The chain couples TRBV10-3 to TRBJ1-2; no clear D gene. CDR1 is ENHRY, CDR2 SYGVKD, per germline. The CDR3 loop spans 14 amino acids. Trimming cost V 3 bases and J 1 base, with 9 bases left between them.

Written as DNA, the CDR3 is TGCGCCAGCAGTCACCCCGGGGACAGGGACCTACAAGAGACCCAGTACTTC. This encodes CASSHPGDRDLQETQYF. The chain links TRBV23-1 to TRBJ2-5; 9 bases align to TRBD1. TRBV23-1 is flagged as an ORF with uncertain function. Losses at the gene ends were 3 bases for V and 2 bases for J; bases not matched to a gene: 10. CDR3 length: 17 residues.

The CDR3 DNA is TGTGCCAGCAGTCCCCCGGGACAGAGGAAGCGCACTGAAGCTTTCTTT. Residues: CASSPPGQRKRTEAFF. The chain couples TRBV28 to TRBJ1-1; TRBD1 agrees at 7 bases. The CDR3 runs to 16 residues. The V segment lost 5 bases and the J segment 4 bases; nucleotides outside the gene matches: 13. Germline V gene sequence: CDR1 MDHEN, CDR2 SYDVKM.

The CDR3, as DNA: TGTGCCTGGAGCCCCCAGGGGCCCAGCTCCTACGAGCAGTACTTC. It yields the protein CAWSPQGPSSYEQYF. This rearrangement joins TRBV30 to TRBJ2-7, with TRBD1 as a possible D gene (6 bases). Germline assignment: CDR1 GTSNPN and CDR2 SVGIG (reference sequence). Trimming stripped 3 bases from V and 0 bases from J, with 15 bases between. CDR3 size: 15 residues. Using reference TRBV30 and TRBJ2-7 for the parts outside the CDR3, the full variable domain is SQTIHQWPATLVQPVGSPLSLECTVEGTSNPNLYWYRQAAGRGLQLLFYSVGIGQISSEVPQNLSASRPQDRQFILSSKKLLLSDSGFYLCAWSPQGPSSYEQYFGPGTRLTVT.

V gene TRBV7-3 combines with J gene TRBJ2-2, with D possibly TRBD1 on 5 matching bases. This CDR3 is 15 amino acids long. The V end lost 2 bases, the J end lost 1 base, and 8 bases lay between the germline ends. Germline CDR1 reads SGHTA; CDR2 reads FQGTGA. CDR3 residues: CASSLGAWNTGELFF. The CDR3 DNA reads TGTGCCAGCAGCTTAGGGGCTTGGAACACCGGGGAGCTGTTTTTT.

This clone was seen once. The chain has TRBV5-1 and TRBJ2-7; TRBD2 matches at 7 bases. CDR3 length: 15 residues. After removal of 0 bases from V and 0 bases from J, the junction contained 3 bases not matched to a gene. Germline V lookup: CDR1 SGHRS, CDR2 YFSETQ. The CDR3 sequence is CASSLAGGSSYEQYF. The CDR3 DNA is TGCGCCAGCAGCTTGGCGGGGGGAAGCTCCTACGAGCAGTACTTC.

The chain couples TRBV6-1 to TRBJ1-5, with 7 bases lining up with TRBD1. CDR3 size: 15 residues. The V gene's germline CDR1 is MNHNS and CDR2 SASEGT. V shed 6 bases and J 2 bases; nucleotides not matched to a gene: 7. CDR3 nucleotide sequence: TGTGCCAGCAGACCTGACAGGGTGGGCAATCAGCCCCAGCATTTT. Its protein product is CASRPDRVGNQPQHF.

CDR3 nucleotides: TGTGCCATCAGTGAGTCGGGACAGATGCAAGAGACCCAGTACTTC. Its translation: CAISESGQMQETQYF. The rearrangement joins TRBV10-3 to TRBJ2-5; 7 bases align to TRBD1. Germline V gene lookup returns CDR1 ENHRY and CDR2 SYGVKD. The V segment lost 0 bases and the J segment 2 bases; nucleotides outside the gene matches: 3. This CDR3 comprises 15 residues.

The chain couples TRBV6-5 to TRBJ2-3, with a weak D call TRBD1 (6 bases). CDR1 and CDR2 from the germline V gene are MNHEY and SVGAGI. There are 13 residues in the CDR3. Trimming removed 6 bases from V and 2 bases from J, with 9 bases in between. The CDR3 protein is CASRQGVTDTQYF. Written as DNA, the CDR3 is TGTGCCAGCAGACAGGGAGTCACAGATACGCAGTATTTT.